Described below is a single TCR beta chain sequence and its context. The antigen remains unidentified. Preparation of TCR beta libraries was done by quantitative 5'-RACE with molecular barcodes. TCRdb processed the 5' RACE reads anew with MiXCR; each CDR3 protein has one entry. The sample consists of a few hundred thousand distinct CDR3 sequences, 17% of them appearing once. This sample was included in a study of CD8 T cells in ankylosing spondylitis. The study's findings and limits: Disease-linked clones were reportedly significantly enriched in matched ankylosing spondylitis synovial fluid. Earlier literature documents some of the motif variants in reactive arthritis synovial fluid and blood. Disease-linked clones bore a CD8+ phenotype and were relatively rare in peripheral blood. Characteristic, it appeared, of ankylosing spondylitis blood was a TCR beta motif of 7 or 8 highly homologous variants.

J was trimmed by 4 bases and V by 5 bases; bases with no gene match: 10. Germline loops: CDR1 SGHAT, CDR2 FQNNGV. CDR3 length: 16 amino acids. The source of this sequence is a male donor with ankylosing spondylitis. The V and J genes are TRBV11-2 and TRBJ2-7; 11 bases are a match to TRBD1. The sample comprised blood, either unsorted or a sorted T cell fraction (not recorded which). Here the CDR3 reads CASSPVGDRGFYEQYF. In DNA, the CDR3 is TGTGCCAGCAGCCCAGTCGGGGACAGGGGGTTTTACGAGCAGTACTTC.